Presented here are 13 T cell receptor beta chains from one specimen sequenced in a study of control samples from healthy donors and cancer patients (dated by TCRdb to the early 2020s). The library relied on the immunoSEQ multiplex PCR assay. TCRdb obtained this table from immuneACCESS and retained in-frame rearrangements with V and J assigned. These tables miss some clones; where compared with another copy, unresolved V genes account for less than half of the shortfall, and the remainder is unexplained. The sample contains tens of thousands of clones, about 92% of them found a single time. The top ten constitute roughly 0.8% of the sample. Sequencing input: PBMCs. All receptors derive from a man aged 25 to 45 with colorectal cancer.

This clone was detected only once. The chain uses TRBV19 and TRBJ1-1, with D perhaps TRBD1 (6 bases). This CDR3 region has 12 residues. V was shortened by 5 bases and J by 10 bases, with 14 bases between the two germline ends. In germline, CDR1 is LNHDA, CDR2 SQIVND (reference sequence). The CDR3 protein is CASSSQGIGAFF. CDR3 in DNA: TGTGCCAGTAGTTCCCAGGGGATCGGAGCTTTCTTT.

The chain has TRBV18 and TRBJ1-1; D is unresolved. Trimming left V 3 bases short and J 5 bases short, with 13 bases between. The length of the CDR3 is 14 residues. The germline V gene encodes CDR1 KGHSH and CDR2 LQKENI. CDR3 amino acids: CASSPSLRETEAFF. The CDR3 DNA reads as TGTGCCAGCTCACCTTCCTTAAGGGAGACTGAAGCTTTCTTT.

The CDR3 protein is CASSFYNAGHRNTGELFF. For the CDR3, the DNA is TGTGCCAGCAGTTTTTATAACGCGGGACACAGGAACACCGGGGAGCTGTTTTTT. This chain links TRBV27 with TRBJ2-2, with D perhaps assigned TRBD1 or TRBD2 (6 bases each). V lost 3 bases and J lost 1, with 18 bases in between. The length of the CDR3 is 18 residues. In germline, CDR1 is MNHEY, CDR2 SMNVEV (reference sequence).

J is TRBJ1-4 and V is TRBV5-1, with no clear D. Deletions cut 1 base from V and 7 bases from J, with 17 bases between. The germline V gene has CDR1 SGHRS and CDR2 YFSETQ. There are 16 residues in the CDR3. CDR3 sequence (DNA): TGCGCCAGCAGCTTGAACACTCCACAAATCGGTGAAAAACTGTTTTTT. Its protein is CASSLNTPQIGEKLFF.

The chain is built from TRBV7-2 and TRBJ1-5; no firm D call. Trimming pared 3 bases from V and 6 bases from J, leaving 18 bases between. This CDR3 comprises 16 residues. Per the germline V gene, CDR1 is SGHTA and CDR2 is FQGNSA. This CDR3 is CASSLAVRGSGQPQHF. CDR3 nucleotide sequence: TGTGCCAGCAGCTTGGCAGTGCGGGGTAGCGGTCAGCCCCAGCATTTT.

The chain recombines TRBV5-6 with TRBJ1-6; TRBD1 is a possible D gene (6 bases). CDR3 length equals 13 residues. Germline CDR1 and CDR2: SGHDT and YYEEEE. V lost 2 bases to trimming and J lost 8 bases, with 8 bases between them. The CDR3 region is CASSLGGDSPLHF. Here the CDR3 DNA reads TGTGCCAGCAGCTTAGGGGGGGATTCACCCCTCCACTTT.

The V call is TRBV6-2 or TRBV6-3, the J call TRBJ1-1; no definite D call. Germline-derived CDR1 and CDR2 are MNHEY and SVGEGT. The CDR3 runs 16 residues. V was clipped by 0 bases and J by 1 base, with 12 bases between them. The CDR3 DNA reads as TGTGCCAGCAGTTACTCGATCCGGGCCCGGAACACTGAAGCTTTCTTT. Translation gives CASSYSIRARNTEAFF.

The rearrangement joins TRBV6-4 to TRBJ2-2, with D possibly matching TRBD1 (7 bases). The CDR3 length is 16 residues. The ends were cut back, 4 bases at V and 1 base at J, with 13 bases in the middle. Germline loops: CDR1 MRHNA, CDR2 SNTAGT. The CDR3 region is CASSVGGGLNTGELFF. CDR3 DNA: TGTGCCAGCAGTGTTGGAGGGGGCCTGAACACCGGGGAGCTGTTTTTT.

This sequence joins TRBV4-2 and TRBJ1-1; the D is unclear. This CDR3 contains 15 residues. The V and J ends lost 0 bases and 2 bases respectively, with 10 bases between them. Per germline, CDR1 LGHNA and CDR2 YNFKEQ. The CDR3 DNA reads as TGTGCCAGCAGCCAAGAGTGGCATTTTAACACTGAAGCTTTCTTT. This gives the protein CASSQEWHFNTEAFF.

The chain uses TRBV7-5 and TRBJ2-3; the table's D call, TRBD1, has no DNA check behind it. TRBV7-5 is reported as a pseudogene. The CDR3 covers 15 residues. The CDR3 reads CVRSLPGTGTDTQYF. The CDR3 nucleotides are TGTGTCAGAAGCTTGCCGGGGACAGGCACAGATACGCAGTATTTT.

The chain's CDR3 is CASSSERILSGNTIYF. The CDR3 DNA follows: TGTGCCAGCAGCTCAGAGAGAATATTATCTGGAAACACCATATATTTT. The chain joins TRBV5-8 to TRBJ1-3, with D uncertain. The CDR3 totals 16 residues. V lost 3 bases and J lost 1, with 14 bases in between. CDR1 and CDR2 from the germline V gene are SGHTS and YDEGEE.

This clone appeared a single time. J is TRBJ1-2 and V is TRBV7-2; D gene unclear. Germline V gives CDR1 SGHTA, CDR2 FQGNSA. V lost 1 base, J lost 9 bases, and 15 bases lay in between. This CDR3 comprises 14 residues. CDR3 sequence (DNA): TGTGCCAGCAGCTTAGTTGGGGAGGGTCCGAGCTACACCTTC. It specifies CASSLVGEGPSYTF.

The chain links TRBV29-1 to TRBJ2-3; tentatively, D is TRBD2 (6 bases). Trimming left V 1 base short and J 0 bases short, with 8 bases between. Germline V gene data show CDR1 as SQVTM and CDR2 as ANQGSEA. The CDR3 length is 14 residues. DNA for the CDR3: TGCAGCGTTGAAGGCGGGGAGAGCACAGATACGCAGTATTTT. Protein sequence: CSVEGGESTDTQYF.